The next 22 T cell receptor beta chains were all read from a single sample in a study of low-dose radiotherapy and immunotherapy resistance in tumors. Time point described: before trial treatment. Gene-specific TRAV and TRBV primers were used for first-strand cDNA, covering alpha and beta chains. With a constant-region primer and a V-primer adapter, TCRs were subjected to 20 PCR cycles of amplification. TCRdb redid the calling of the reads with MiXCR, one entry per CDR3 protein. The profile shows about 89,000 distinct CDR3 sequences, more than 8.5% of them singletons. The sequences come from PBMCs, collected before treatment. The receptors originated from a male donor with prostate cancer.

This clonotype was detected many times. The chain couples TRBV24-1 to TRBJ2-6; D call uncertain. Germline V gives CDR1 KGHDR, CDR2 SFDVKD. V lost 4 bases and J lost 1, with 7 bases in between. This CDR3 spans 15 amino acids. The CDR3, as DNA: TGTGCCACCAGTGACCCTATATCTGGGGCCAACGTCCTGACTTTC. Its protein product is CATSDPISGANVLTF.

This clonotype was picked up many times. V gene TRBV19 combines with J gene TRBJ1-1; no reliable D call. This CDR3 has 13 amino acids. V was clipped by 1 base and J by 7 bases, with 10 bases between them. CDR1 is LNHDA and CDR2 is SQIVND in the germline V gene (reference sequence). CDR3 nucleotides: TGTGCCAGTAGTATAGTGAGCCGGGGTGAAGCTTTCTTT. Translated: CASSIVSRGEAFF.

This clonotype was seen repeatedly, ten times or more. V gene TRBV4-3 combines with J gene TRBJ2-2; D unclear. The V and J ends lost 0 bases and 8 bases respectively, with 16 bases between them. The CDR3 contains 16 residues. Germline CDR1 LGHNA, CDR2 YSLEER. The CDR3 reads CASSQDPGVPFGELFF. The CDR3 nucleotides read TGCGCCAGCAGCCAAGATCCTGGCGTACCGTTTGGGGAGCTGTTTTTT.

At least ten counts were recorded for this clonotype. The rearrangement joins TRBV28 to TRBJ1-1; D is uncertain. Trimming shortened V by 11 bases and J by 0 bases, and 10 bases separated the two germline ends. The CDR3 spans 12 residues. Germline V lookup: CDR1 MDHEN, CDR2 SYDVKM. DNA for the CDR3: TGTGCCGAGGGCAGGATGAACACTGAAGCTTTCTTT. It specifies CAEGRMNTEAFF.

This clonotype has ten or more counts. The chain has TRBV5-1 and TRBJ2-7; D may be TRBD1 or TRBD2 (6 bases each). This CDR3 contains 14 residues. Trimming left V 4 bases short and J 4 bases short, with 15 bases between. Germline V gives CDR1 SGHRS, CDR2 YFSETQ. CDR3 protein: CASSRGREVYEQYF. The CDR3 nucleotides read TGCGCCAGCAGCCGGGGGCGTGAGGTTTACGAGCAGTACTTC.

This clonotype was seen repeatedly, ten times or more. CDR3 sequence: CASRFEGGVGTEAFF. CDR3 in DNA: TGTGCCAGCAGGTTCGAGGGAGGAGTAGGCACTGAAGCTTTCTTT. The chain joins TRBV6-2 or TRBV6-3 to TRBJ1-1; D not certain. The germline gives CDR1 MNHEY, CDR2 SVGEGT. Trimming stripped 6 bases from V and 4 bases from J, with 18 bases between. The CDR3 sequence is 15 residues long.

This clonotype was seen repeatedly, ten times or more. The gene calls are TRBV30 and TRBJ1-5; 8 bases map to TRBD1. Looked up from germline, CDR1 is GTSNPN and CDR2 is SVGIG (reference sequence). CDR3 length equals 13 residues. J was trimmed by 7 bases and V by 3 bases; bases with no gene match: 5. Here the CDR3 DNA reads TGTGCCTGGAGCAAGCAGGGGGCACAGCCCCAGCATTTT. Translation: CAWSKQGAQPQHF.

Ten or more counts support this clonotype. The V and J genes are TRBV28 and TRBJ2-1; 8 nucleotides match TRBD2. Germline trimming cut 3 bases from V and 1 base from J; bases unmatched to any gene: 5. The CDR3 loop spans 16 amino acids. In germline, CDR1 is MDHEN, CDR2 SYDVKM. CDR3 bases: TGTGCCAGCAGTTTTCGCGGGAGGCCTTCCTACAATGAGCAGTTCTTC. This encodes CASSFRGRPSYNEQFF.

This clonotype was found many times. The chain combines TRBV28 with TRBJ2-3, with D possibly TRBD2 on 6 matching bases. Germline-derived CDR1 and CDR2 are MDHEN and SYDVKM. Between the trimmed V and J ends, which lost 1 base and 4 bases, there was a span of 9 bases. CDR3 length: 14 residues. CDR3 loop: CASSLSGVADTQYF. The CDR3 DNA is TGTGCCAGCAGTTTATCGGGAGTGGCAGATACGCAGTATTTT.

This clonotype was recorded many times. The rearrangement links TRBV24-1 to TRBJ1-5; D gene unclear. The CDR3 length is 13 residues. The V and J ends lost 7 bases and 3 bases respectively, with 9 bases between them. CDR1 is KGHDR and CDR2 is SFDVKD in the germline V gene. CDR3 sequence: CATRGSVNQPQHF. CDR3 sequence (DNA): TGTGCCACCAGGGGAAGCGTCAATCAGCCCCAGCATTTT.

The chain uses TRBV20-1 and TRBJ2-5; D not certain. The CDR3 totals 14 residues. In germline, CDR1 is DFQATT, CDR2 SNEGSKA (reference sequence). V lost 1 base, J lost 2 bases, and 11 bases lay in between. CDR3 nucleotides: TGCAGTGCTAGAGGGGCTAAGAGGCAAGAGACCCAGTACTTC. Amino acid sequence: CSARGAKRQETQYF.

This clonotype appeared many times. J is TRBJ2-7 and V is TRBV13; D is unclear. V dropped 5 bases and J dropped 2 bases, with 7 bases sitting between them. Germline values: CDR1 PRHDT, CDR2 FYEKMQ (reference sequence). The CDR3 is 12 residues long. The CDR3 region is CASSRATYEQYF. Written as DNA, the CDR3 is TGTGCCAGCAGCAGAGCGACCTACGAGCAGTACTTC.

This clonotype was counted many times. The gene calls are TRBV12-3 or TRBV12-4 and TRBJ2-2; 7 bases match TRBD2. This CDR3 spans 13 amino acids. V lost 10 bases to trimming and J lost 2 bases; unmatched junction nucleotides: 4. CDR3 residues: CATAGPNTGELFF. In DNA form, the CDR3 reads TGTGCCACAGCGGGGCCTAACACCGGGGAGCTGTTTTTT.

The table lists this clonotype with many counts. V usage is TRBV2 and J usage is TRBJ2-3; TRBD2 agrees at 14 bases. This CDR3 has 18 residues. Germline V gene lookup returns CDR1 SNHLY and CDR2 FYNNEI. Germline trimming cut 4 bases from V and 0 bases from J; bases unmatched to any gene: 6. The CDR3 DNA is TGTGCCAGCAGTGGGACTAGCGGGAGGTACGCTAGCACAGATACGCAGTATTTT. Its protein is CASSGTSGRYASTDTQYF. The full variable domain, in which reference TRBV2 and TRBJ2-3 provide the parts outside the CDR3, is EPEVTQTPSHQVTQMGQEVILRCVPISNHLYFYWYRQILGQKVEFLVSFYNNEISEKSEIFDDQFSVERPDGSNFTLKIRSTKLEDSAMYFCASSGTSGRYASTDTQYFGPGTRLTVL.

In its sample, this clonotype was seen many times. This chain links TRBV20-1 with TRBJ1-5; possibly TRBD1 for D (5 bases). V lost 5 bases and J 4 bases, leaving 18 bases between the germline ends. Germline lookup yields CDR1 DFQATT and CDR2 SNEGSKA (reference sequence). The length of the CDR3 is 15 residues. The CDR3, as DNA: TGCAGTGCTCTAAGGTCGGGGGAACTAAATCAGCCCCAGCATTTT. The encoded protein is CSALRSGELNQPQHF.

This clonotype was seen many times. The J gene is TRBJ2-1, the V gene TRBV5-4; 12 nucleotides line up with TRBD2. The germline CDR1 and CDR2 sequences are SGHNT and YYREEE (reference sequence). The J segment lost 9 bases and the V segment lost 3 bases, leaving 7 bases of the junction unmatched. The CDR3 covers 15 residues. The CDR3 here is CASSSLAGGVSEQFF. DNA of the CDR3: TGTGCCAGCAGCTCTCTAGCGGGAGGGGTTAGTGAGCAGTTCTTC.

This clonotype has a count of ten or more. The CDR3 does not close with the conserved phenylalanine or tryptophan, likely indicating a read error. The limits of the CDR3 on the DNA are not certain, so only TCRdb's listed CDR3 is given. The CDR3 sequence: CSAISGSGYLFS. The chain combines TRBV20-1 with TRBJ2-5; TRBD2 is the table's D call, not checked against the DNA. Germline V gene lookup returns CDR1 DFQATT and CDR2 SNEGSKA (reference sequence). The CDR3 numbers 12 amino acids, ends counted.

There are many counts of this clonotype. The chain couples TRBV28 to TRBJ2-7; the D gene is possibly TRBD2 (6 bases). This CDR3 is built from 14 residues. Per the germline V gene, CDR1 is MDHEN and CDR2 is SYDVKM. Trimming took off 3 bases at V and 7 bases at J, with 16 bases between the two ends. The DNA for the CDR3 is TGTGCCAGCAGTTTCGTTGCTACCCGGGGGGAGCAGTACTTC. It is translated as CASSFVATRGEQYF.

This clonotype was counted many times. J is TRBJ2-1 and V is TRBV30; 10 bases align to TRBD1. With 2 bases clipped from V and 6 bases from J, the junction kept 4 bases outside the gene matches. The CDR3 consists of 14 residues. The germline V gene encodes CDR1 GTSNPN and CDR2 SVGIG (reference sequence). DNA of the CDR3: TGTGCCTGGAGTCTGGGACAGGGGAGCAATGAGCAGTTCTTC. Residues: CAWSLGQGSNEQFF.

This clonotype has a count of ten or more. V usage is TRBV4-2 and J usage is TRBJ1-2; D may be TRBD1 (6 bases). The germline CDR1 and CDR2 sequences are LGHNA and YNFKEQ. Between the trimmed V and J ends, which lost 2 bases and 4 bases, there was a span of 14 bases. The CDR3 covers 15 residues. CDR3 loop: CASSQLQGVAYGYTF. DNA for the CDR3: TGTGCCAGCAGCCAACTACAGGGAGTCGCCTATGGCTACACCTTC.

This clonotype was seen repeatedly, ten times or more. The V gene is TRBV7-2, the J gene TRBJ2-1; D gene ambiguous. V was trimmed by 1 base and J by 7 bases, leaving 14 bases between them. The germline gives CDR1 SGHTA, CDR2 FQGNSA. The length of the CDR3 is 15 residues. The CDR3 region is CASSLDRWSTNEQFF. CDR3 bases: TGTGCCAGCAGCTTAGATAGGTGGTCGACTAATGAGCAGTTCTTC.

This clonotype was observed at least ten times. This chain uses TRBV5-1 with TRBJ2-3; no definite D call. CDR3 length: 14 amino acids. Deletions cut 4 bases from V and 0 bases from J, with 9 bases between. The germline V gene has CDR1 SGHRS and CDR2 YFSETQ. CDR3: CASSLGISTDTQYF. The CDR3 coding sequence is TGCGCCAGCAGCCTGGGAATAAGCACAGATACGCAGTATTTT. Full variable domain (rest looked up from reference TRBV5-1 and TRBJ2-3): KAGVTQTPRYLIKTRGQQVTLSCSPISGHRSVSWYQQTPGQGLQFLFEYFSETQRNKGNFPGRFSGRQFSNSRSEMNVSTLELGDSALYLCASSLGISTDTQYFGPGTRLTVL.